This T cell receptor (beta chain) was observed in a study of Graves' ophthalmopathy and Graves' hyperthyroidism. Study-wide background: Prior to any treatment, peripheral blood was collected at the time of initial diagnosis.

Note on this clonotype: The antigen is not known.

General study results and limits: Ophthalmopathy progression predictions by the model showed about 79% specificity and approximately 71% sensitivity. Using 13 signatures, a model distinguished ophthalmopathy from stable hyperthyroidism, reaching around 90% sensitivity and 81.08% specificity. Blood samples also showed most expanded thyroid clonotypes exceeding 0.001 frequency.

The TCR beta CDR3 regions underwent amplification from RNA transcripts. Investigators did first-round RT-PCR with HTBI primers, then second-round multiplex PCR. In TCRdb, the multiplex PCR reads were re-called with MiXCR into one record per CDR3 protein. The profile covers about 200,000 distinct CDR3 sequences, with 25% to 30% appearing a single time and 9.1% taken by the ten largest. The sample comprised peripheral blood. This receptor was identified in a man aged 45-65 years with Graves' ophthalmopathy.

This CDR3 reads CSVEPPGETQYF. The DNA of the CDR3 is TGCAGCGTTGAGCCCCCAGGGGAGACCCAGTACTTC. The chain couples TRBV29-1 to TRBJ2-5; D perhaps matches TRBD1 (5 bases). The ends were cut back, 3 bases at V and 5 bases at J, with 10 bases in the middle. There are 12 residues in the CDR3. Germline assignment: CDR1 SQVTM and CDR2 ANQGSEA.